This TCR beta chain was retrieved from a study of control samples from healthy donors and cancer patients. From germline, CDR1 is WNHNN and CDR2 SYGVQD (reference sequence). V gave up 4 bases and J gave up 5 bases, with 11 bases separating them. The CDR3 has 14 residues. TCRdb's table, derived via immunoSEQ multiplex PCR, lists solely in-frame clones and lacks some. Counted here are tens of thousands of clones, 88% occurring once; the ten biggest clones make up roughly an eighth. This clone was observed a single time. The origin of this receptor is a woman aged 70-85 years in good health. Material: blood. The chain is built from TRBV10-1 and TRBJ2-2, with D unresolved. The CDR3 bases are TGCGCCAGCAGTGCATCAGATGGTACCGGGGAGCTGTTTTTT. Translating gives CASSASDGTGELFF.